The present T cell receptor (beta chain) was sequenced within a study of blood T cell repertoires in COVID-19. Study overall: From the United States, Italy and Spain came samples of acute and convalescent COVID-19. Nucleic acid was either cDNA or gDNA, and it came from T cells, B-cell-depleted T cells, or PBMCs.

The CDR3 contains 16 residues. Per the germline V gene, CDR1 is SEHNR and CDR2 is FQNEAQ (reference sequence). Germline trimming cut 5 bases from V and 2 bases from J; bases unmatched to any gene: 7. Authors' methods: Reference gene primer amplification yielded estimated nucleated cell counts. Measured with immunoSEQ multiplex PCR; TCRdb has only the in-frame clones, and not every one. The V and J calls and clone size are taken from that table; D and trimming were inferred from the DNA. The profile shows over 85,000 clones, about 76% of them singletons. The TCR was taken from a human donor in a cohort sampled during active COVID-19. This chain uses TRBV7-9 with TRBJ2-3; TRBD2 agrees at 10 bases. Sequencing was carried out using peripheral blood. DNA for the CDR3: TGTGCCAGCAGCGCGACTAGCGGGTTGGACACAGATACGCAGTATTTT. It yields the protein CASSATSGLDTDTQYF.